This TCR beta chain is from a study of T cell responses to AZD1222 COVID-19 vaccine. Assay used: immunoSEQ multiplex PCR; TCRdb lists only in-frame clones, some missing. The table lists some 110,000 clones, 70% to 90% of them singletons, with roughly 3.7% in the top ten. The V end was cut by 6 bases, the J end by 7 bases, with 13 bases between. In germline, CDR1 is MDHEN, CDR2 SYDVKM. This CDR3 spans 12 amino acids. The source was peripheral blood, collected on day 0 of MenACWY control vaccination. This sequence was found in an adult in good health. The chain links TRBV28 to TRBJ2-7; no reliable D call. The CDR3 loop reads CASSLDAGEQYF. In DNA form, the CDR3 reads TGTGCCAGCAGCCTCGATGCCGGTGAGCAGTACTTC.